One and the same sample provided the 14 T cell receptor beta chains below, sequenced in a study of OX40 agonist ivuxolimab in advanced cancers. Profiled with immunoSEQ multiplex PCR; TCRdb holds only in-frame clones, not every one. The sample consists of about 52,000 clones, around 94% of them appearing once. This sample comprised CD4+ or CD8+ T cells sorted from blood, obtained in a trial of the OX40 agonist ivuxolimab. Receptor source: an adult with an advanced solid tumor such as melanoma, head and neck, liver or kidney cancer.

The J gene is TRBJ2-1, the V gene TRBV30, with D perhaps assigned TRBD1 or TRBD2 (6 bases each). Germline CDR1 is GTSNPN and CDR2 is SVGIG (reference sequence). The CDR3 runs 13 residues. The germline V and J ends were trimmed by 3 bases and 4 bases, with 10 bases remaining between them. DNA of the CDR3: TGTGCCTGGAGCGGGGGCGATTACAATGAGCAGTTCTTC. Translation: CAWSGGDYNEQFF.

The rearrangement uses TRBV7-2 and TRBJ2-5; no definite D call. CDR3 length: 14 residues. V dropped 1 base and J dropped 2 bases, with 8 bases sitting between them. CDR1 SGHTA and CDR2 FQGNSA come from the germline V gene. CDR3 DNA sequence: TGTGCCAGCAGCTTAGAACTACCTCAAGAGACCCAGTACTTC. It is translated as CASSLELPQETQYF.

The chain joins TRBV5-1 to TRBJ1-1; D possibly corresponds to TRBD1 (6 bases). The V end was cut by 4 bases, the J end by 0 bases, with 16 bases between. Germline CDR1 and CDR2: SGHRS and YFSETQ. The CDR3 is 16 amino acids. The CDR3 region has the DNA TGCGCCAGCAGCCCTACAGGGAACTTAATGAACACTGAAGCTTTCTTT. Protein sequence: CASSPTGNLMNTEAFF.

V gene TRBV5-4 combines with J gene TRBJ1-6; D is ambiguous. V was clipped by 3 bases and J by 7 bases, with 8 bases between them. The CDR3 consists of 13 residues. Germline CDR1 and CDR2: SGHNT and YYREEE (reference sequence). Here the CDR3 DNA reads TGTGCCAGCAGCTCCCTGCTCAATTCACCCCTCCACTTT. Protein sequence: CASSSLLNSPLHF.

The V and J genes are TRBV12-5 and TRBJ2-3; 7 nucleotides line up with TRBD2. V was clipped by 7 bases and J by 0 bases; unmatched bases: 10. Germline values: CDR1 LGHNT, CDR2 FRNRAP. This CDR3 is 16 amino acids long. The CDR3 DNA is TGTGCTAGTGCCACGGGAGGCACCCCTAGCACAGATACGCAGTATTTT. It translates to CASATGGTPSTDTQYF.

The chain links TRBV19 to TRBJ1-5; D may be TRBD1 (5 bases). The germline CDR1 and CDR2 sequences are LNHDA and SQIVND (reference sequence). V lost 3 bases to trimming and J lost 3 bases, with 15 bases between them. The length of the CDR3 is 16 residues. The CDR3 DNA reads TGTGCCAGTAGTATCGGGGGGGGAATTTTCAATCAGCCCCAGCATTTT. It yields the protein CASSIGGGIFNQPQHF.

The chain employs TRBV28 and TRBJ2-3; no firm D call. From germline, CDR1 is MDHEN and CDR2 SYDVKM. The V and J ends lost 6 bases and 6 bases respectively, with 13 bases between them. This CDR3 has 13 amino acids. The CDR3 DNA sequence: TGTGCCAGCAGCGATATCACGGGCGATACGCAGTATTTT. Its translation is CASSDITGDTQYF.

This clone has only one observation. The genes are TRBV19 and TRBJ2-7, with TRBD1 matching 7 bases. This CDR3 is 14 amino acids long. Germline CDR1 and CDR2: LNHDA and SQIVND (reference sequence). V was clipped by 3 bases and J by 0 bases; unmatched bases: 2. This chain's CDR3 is CASSIQGVSYEQYF. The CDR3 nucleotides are TGTGCCAGTAGTATTCAGGGGGTCTCCTACGAGCAGTACTTC.

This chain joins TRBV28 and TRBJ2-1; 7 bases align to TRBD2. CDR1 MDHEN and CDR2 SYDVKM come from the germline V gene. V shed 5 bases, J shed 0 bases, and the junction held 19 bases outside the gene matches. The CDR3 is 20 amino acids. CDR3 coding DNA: TGTGCCAGCAGTCCCCTAGCTAGCGGTAGTTTCGATAGCTCCTACAATGAGCAGTTCTTC. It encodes CASSPLASGSFDSSYNEQFF.

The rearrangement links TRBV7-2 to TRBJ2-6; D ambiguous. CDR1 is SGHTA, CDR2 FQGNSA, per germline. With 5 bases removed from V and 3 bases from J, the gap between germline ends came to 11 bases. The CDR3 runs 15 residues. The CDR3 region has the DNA TGTGCCAGCAGCGGGTGGGGTAATGGGGCCAACGTCCTGACTTTC. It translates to CASSGWGNGANVLTF.

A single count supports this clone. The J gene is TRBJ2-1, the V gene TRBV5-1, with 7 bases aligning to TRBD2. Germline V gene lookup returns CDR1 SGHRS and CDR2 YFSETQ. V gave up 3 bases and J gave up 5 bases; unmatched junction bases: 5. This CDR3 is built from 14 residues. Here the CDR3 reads CASSWSSGNNEQFF. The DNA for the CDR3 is TGCGCCAGCAGCTGGTCTAGCGGTAACAATGAGCAGTTCTTC.

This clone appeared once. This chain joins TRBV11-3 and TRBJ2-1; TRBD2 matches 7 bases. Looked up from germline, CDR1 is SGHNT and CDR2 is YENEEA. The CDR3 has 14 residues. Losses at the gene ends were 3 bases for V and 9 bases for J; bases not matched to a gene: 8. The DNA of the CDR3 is TGTGCCAGCAGCTTGGCGGGGGTGGATACTGAGCAGTTCTTC. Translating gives CASSLAGVDTEQFF.

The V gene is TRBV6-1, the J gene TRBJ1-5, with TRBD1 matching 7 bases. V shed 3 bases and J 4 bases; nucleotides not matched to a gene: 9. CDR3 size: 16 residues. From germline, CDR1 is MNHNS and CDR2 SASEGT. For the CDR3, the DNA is TGTGCCAGCAGTGAGCAGAGCCGGGACAGAAATCAGCCCCAGCATTTT. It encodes CASSEQSRDRNQPQHF.

CDR3 sequence reads: CANPPAEVYNEQFF. CDR3 coding DNA: TGTGCCAACCCCCCAGCGGAGGTATACAATGAGCAGTTCTTC. The chain recombines TRBV25-1 with TRBJ2-1, with a tentative D call TRBD2 (5 bases). V lost 10 bases, J lost 4 bases, and 17 bases lay in between. Germline V gene data show CDR1 as MGHDK and CDR2 as SYGVNS. This CDR3 comprises 14 residues.